This paragraph reports one T cell receptor beta chain. As yet, its antigen is unknown. V was clipped by 4 bases and J by 7 bases; unmatched bases: 11. This CDR3 contains 15 residues. Germline CDR1 reads MNHEY; CDR2 reads SVGAGI. These data belong to a study of T cell responses to AZD1222 COVID-19 vaccine. Sequencing was performed with immunoSEQ multiplex PCR; in TCRdb, only in-frame clones are kept and a portion is missing. The sample contains more than 110,000 clones, 80% to 95% of which appear only once. Study-wide results and caveats: In a largely white British group with more females than males, clonal diversity was possibly underestimated.

V is TRBV6-5 and J is TRBJ1-2; 8 bases agree with TRBD1. The sample was peripheral blood, taken on day 0 of AZD1222 vaccination. This TCR came from an adult in good health. CDR3 sequence: CASSSIQGALGGYTF. The CDR3 nucleotides are TGTGCCAGCAGTTCTATCCAGGGGGCCCTGGGTGGCTACACCTTC.